Presented here are 30 T cell receptor beta chains from one specimen sequenced in a study of T cell repertoires in cytomegalovirus infection. Their recognized antigens are unknown. TCRdb independently ran MiXCR on the reads; one entry per CDR3 protein. The sample records over 50,000 distinct CDR3 sequences, around 20% being singletons. The sample in question was CD8+ T cells from cultured PBMCs, obtained from culture after CMV antigen stimulation. These receptors were collected from a human donor in good health (CMV status not recorded). Some clones in this sample may be carry-over from other donors' samples.

This clonotype was observed a handful of times. The genes are TRBV12-3 or TRBV12-4 and TRBJ1-4, with TRBD1 identical over 12 bases. The CDR3 is made up of 15 amino acids. The V segment lost 5 bases and the J segment 8 bases; nucleotides outside the gene matches: 6. The CDR3 DNA is TGTGCCAGCAGTACCGGGACAGGGGGCTCAGAAAAACTGTTTTTT. Translating it yields CASSTGTGGSEKLFF.

The CDR3 coding sequence is TGTGCCAGCACTAATAGCCCCTACGAGCAGTACTTC. Encoded protein: CASTNSPYEQYF. The V gene is TRBV27, the J gene TRBJ2-7; D gene unclear. V shed 7 bases and J shed 2 bases, with 9 bases lying between them. Germline V gene lookup returns CDR1 MNHEY and CDR2 SMNVEV (reference sequence). This CDR3 has 12 amino acids.

In its sample, this clonotype was seen a few times. This may come from a read error, since a much larger clone is one base off. The gene calls are TRBV4-1 and TRBJ1-5; maybe TRBD1 (6 bases). This CDR3 contains 14 residues. Trimming left V 1 base short and J 14 bases short, with 18 bases between. Germline loops: CDR1 MGHRA, CDR2 YSYEKL. The CDR3 region has the DNA TGCGCCAGCAGCCAAGGCTACCGGGACACCCCAAAGCATTTT. The encoded protein is CASSQGYRDTPKHF.

The chain joins TRBV7-6 to TRBJ2-5, with a possible D match to TRBD1 (6 bases). The germline V gene encodes CDR1 SGHVS and CDR2 FNYEAQ. Trimming cost V 5 bases and J 2 bases, with 15 bases left between them. The CDR3 has 15 amino acids. The CDR3 coding sequence is TGTGCCAGCAGCGGGCGGACAGCCAATCAAGAGACCCAGTACTTC. Encoded protein: CASSGRTANQETQYF.

The gene calls are TRBV7-9 and TRBJ2-1; D might be TRBD2 (6 bases). From germline, CDR1 is SEHNR and CDR2 FQNEAQ (reference sequence). This CDR3 contains 17 residues. V lost 2 bases and J 0 bases, leaving 14 bases between the germline ends. CDR3 sequence reads: CASSLYPGRGSYNEQFF. The CDR3 DNA reads TGTGCCAGCAGCTTATATCCCGGGCGGGGCTCCTACAATGAGCAGTTCTTC.

The V gene is TRBV12-3 or TRBV12-4, the J gene TRBJ2-5; tentatively, D is TRBD1 or TRBD2 (5 bases each). The CDR3 is 13 amino acids. V lost 8 bases and J 4 bases, leaving 14 bases between the germline ends. CDR3 nucleotide sequence: TGTGCCAGCGCAAGGACTGGGGGAGAGACCCAGTACTTC. It specifies CASARTGGETQYF.

V is TRBV4-1 and J is TRBJ1-5, with unresolved D. Germline CDR1 reads MGHRA; CDR2 reads YSYEKL. The CDR3 is 15 amino acids. Deletions cut 0 bases from V and 5 bases from J, with 11 bases between. CDR3: CASSQDLQDYQPQHF. The CDR3 bases are TGCGCCAGCAGCCAAGATCTGCAGGACTATCAGCCCCAGCATTTT.

This clonotype was seen more than once but under ten times. This chain links TRBV7-7 with TRBJ2-5, with TRBD2 matching 8 bases. This CDR3 spans 16 amino acids. V lost 1 base to trimming and J lost 3 bases; unmatched junction nucleotides: 7. Germline-derived CDR1 and CDR2 are SSHAT and FNYEAQ (reference sequence). The CDR3 DNA is TGTGCCAGCAGCTTAGTAAACGGGGGGGCCGAAGAGACCCAGTACTTC. It is translated as CASSLVNGGAEETQYF.

This clonotype was detected many times. A much larger clone differs by one base, so this may be a read error. The CDR3 bases are TGTGCCAGCAGTTTACAGGGTGGGAACTACGAGCAGTACTTC. It yields the protein CASSLQGGNYEQYF. The chain is built from TRBV27 and TRBJ2-7; D is possibly TRBD1 (5 bases). The CDR3 covers 14 residues. The germline V gene has CDR1 MNHEY and CDR2 SMNVEV (reference sequence). The V end lost 2 bases, the J end lost 3 bases, and 11 bases lay between the germline ends.

In this sample, this clonotype turned up a few times. A single base separates this from a much larger clone, so it may be a read error. J is TRBJ2-4 and V is TRBV7-2, with D unclear. The CDR3 contains 13 residues. From germline, CDR1 is SGHTA and CDR2 FQGNSA. CDR3 sequence reads: CASGRSPKNSQYF. The DNA for the CDR3 is TGTGCCAGCGGCAGGAGCCCCAAAAACAGTCAGTACTTC.

This clonotype was counted many times. The chain couples TRBV7-2 to TRBJ2-7; 9 bases line up with TRBD1. Trimming removed 4 bases from V and 5 bases from J; junction bases left unmatched: 9. The germline V gene has CDR1 SGHTA and CDR2 FQGNSA. The CDR3 consists of 15 residues. The CDR3 loop reads CASSSYPGQGDEQYF. CDR3 nucleotides: TGTGCCAGCAGCTCTTATCCGGGACAGGGAGACGAGCAGTACTTC.

Judged by abundance, this clonotype is medium-sized. This chain uses TRBV7-2 with TRBJ2-7; D not resolved. The CDR3 has 17 amino acids. Deletions cut 1 base from V and 6 bases from J, with 22 bases between. From germline, CDR1 is SGHTA and CDR2 FQGNSA. The CDR3 loop reads CASSLVEGSHWGSEQYF. For the CDR3, the DNA is TGTGCCAGCAGCTTAGTTGAAGGGTCCCACTGGGGTTCCGAGCAGTACTTC. Variable domain in full (rest from reference TRBV7-2 and TRBJ2-7): GAGVSQSPSNKVTEKGKDVELRCDPISGHTALYWYRQSLGQGLEFLIYFQGNSAPDKSGLPSDRFSAERTGGSVSTLTIQRTQQEDSAVYLCASSLVEGSHWGSEQYFGPGTRLTVT.

The chain couples TRBV7-6 to TRBJ2-2; D is possibly TRBD2 (5 bases). The CDR3 is made up of 16 amino acids. The germline V and J ends were trimmed by 0 bases and 3 bases, with 11 bases remaining between them. CDR1 SGHVS and CDR2 FNYEAQ come from the germline V gene. CDR3 coding DNA: TGTGCCAGCAGCTTAGCAAGCCGGGGAGACACCGGGGAGCTGTTTTTT. It specifies CASSLASRGDTGELFF.

This rearrangement joins TRBV29-1 to TRBJ1-1, with unresolved D. Trimming pared 4 bases from V and 0 bases from J, leaving 15 bases between. The length of the CDR3 is 15 residues. Germline lookup yields CDR1 SQVTM and CDR2 ANQGSEA. The CDR3 here is CSVAWEGPMNTEAFF. In nucleotides, the CDR3 is TGCAGCGTTGCTTGGGAGGGCCCCATGAACACTGAAGCTTTCTTT.

The chain combines TRBV6-1 with TRBJ2-4; D gene uncertain. This CDR3 is built from 16 residues. Germline V CDR1 and CDR2: MNHNS, SASEGT. V was trimmed by 3 bases and J by 5 bases, leaving 17 bases between them. CDR3 residues: CASSDTPLDPQNIQYF. CDR3 nucleotides: TGTGCCAGCAGTGATACACCTCTGGACCCCCAAAACATTCAGTACTTC.

The gene calls are TRBV12-3 or TRBV12-4 and TRBJ1-6; weak D call: TRBD1 (6 bases). The V end lost 5 bases, the J end lost 0 bases, and 11 bases lay between the germline ends. CDR3 length: 16 residues. For the CDR3, the DNA is TGTGCCAGCAGTCCACAGGGAAGCTCCTATAATTCACCCCTCCACTTT. Its protein is CASSPQGSSYNSPLHF.

There are a few counts of this clonotype. This rearrangement joins TRBV11-1 to TRBJ1-1, with TRBD1 matching over 8 bases. Looked up from germline, CDR1 is SGHAT and CDR2 is FQDESV (reference sequence). The CDR3 is made up of 15 amino acids. The V gene end was trimmed by 5 bases and the J gene end by 2 bases; junction bases not matched to a gene: 7. This CDR3 is CASSPPTGVNTEAFF. For the CDR3, the DNA is TGTGCCAGCAGCCCCCCGACAGGGGTAAACACTGAAGCTTTCTTT. The variable domain in full, with the rest retrieved from reference TRBV11-1 and TRBJ1-1, is EAEVAQSPRYKITEKSQAVAFWCDPISGHATLYWYRQILGQGPELLVQFQDESVVDDSQLPKDRFSAERLKGVDSTLKIQPAELGDSAMYLCASSPPTGVNTEAFFGQGTRLTVV.

This clonotype was found a few times. The rearrangement uses TRBV7-2 and TRBJ1-6, with D perhaps matching TRBD1 (5 bases). Trimming took off 4 bases at V and 8 bases at J, with 24 bases between the two ends. The germline gives CDR1 SGHTA, CDR2 FQGNSA. There are 18 residues in the CDR3. The CDR3 spells CASSSPREDTYRYSPLHF. The CDR3 DNA reads as TGTGCCAGCAGCTCCCCCCGTGAGGACACGTATAGGTATTCACCCCTCCACTTT.

The V gene is TRBV27, the J gene TRBJ2-4; no clear D. Germline CDR1 MNHEY, CDR2 SMNVEV (reference sequence). This CDR3 spans 13 amino acids. Trimming cost V 6 bases and J 6 bases, with 12 bases left between them. The CDR3 bases are TGTGCCAGCAGGTTAACCCCTACAAACATTCAGTACTTC. This gives the protein CASRLTPTNIQYF.

This clonotype was counted between two and nine times. The rearrangement links TRBV4-1 to TRBJ1-5; D is ambiguous. This CDR3 is built from 13 residues. The V and J ends lost 5 bases and 4 bases respectively, with 9 bases between them. From germline, CDR1 is MGHRA and CDR2 YSYEKL. The CDR3 DNA reads as TGCGCCAGCAGCTCCCCGGGAAATCAGCCCCAGCATTTT. Encoded protein: CASSSPGNQPQHF.

The CDR3 nucleotides read TGTGCCAGCAGCTTAGTGGGGGGAGTGGGCACTGAAGCTTTCTTT. It specifies CASSLVGGVGTEAFF. The chain employs TRBV7-6 and TRBJ1-1; TRBD1 is a possible D gene (5 bases). V lost 1 base and J 4 bases, leaving 13 bases between the germline ends. CDR3 length: 15 amino acids. Germline lookup yields CDR1 SGHVS and CDR2 FNYEAQ.

This clonotype was counted only a few times. The chain carries TRBV4-1 and TRBJ2-2; 12 bases match TRBD2. Germline CDR1 reads MGHRA; CDR2 reads YSYEKL. The CDR3 consists of 20 residues. With V trimmed by 0 bases and J by 4 bases, 12 bases remained unmatched. In DNA form, the CDR3 reads TGCGCCAGCAGCCAAGAATGGTCTAGCGGGGGGGAAGGGGTCACCGGGGAGCTGTTTTTT. Translated: CASSQEWSSGGEGVTGELFF.

The chain carries TRBV12-3 or TRBV12-4 and TRBJ2-7, with a weak D call TRBD1 (6 bases). Deletions cut 3 bases from V and 3 bases from J, with 12 bases between. This CDR3 has 14 amino acids. CDR3 nucleotides: TGTGCCAGCAGTTTGAACAGGGCTTACTACGAGCAGTACTTC. Translation gives CASSLNRAYYEQYF.

By its share, this clonotype is medium-sized. V gene TRBV12-3 or TRBV12-4 combines with J gene TRBJ2-5; 7 nucleotides match TRBD1. Unmatched junction bases numbered 7, after V lost 1 base and J lost 5 bases. This CDR3 region has 15 residues. This CDR3 is CASSLGGRGRETQYF. DNA of the CDR3: TGTGCCAGCAGTTTAGGCGGTAGGGGGCGTGAGACCCAGTACTTC.

The chain carries TRBV28 and TRBJ2-5; the D is unclear. V was clipped by 5 bases and J by 2 bases, with 21 bases between them. Germline assignment: CDR1 MDHEN and CDR2 SYDVKM. The CDR3 sequence is 17 residues long. The CDR3, as DNA: TGTGCCAGCAGTCCCAGCTATGTTTTAGTGGGGCAAGAGACCCAGTACTTC. Translated, it gives CASSPSYVLVGQETQYF.

This chain connects TRBV5-6 to TRBJ2-7, with 9 bases that match TRBD1. Per the germline V gene, CDR1 is SGHDT and CDR2 is YYEEEE. This CDR3 region has 16 residues. V lost 4 bases and J lost 0; bases outside the gene matches: 8. The CDR3 bases are TGTGCCAGCAGCCACCCAGGGACAGGGAGCTCCTACGAGCAGTACTTC. This translates into CASSHPGTGSSYEQYF.

This clonotype was detected only a few times. This chain links TRBV5-8 with TRBJ1-1, with a weak D call TRBD1 (6 bases). This CDR3 has 14 residues. Germline V CDR1 and CDR2: SGHTS, YDEGEE. V gave up 4 bases and J gave up 6 bases, with 16 bases separating them. CDR3 nucleotide sequence: TGTGCCAGCAGCGTTTACAGGGTGGGGTCTGAAGCTTTCTTT. The encoded protein is CASSVYRVGSEAFF.

This clonotype was recorded many times. V and J are TRBV4-3 and TRBJ1-1; D is unresolved. The CDR3 is 14 amino acids. Trimming stripped 1 base from V and 0 bases from J, with 6 bases between. Germline-derived CDR1 and CDR2 are LGHNA and YSLEER. CDR3 sequence reads: CASSQGHMNTEAFF. The CDR3 DNA is TGCGCCAGCAGCCAAGGACACATGAACACTGAAGCTTTCTTT.

This clonotype was detected only a few times. The rearrangement links TRBV7-2 to TRBJ1-1; 11 positions agree with TRBD1. Germline lookup yields CDR1 SGHTA and CDR2 FQGNSA. V dropped 1 base and J dropped 5; count of bases not matched to a gene: 15. The CDR3 has 19 amino acids. The CDR3 protein is CASSLGRTGGLGGRTEAFF. CDR3 in DNA: TGTGCCAGCAGCTTAGGCAGGACAGGGGGCCTTGGAGGTAGGACTGAAGCTTTCTTT.

The V call is TRBV27, the J call TRBJ2-1; D unclear. The V and J ends lost 8 bases and 6 bases respectively, with 17 bases between them. Germline-derived CDR1 and CDR2 are MNHEY and SMNVEV (reference sequence). This CDR3 is 14 amino acids long. As DNA, the CDR3 is TGTGCCAGCTCGAATTCTGGGCGGATCAATGAGCAGTTCTTC. It yields the protein CASSNSGRINEQFF.